This paragraph covers one T cell receptor beta chain sequence. Its antigen is still unknown. No much larger clonotype is one base removed from it; base qualities were not supplied. Every patient had bone marrow sampled at the time of active disease. Isolation of bone marrow mononuclear cells was performed by Ficoll-Hypaque density gradient centrifugation. CD138-negative cells were obtained by negative selection after labeling with CD138 magnetic microbeads on a MACS separator, removing myeloma plasma cells. Flow cytometry on an Attune NxT with CD138 antibodies was used to check the purity of the isolated cells. TRIzol reagent was used to extract total RNA, which was then quantified with a NanoDrop spectrophotometer. Paired RNA-seq and IR-seq were performed on each patient's CD138-negative bone marrow sample. The Immunoverse kit was used to build TCR libraries from roughly 440 ng RNA, with molecular barcoded adaptors covering alpha/delta and beta/gamma chains. TCR library preparation was performed with the same RNA that was used for transcriptome sequencing. Sequencing of TCR libraries was carried out on an Illumina HiSeq 4000 with 2 x 150 cycles. As for the original processing: TCR reads were aligned to human V, D, J and C references and assembled into CDR3 clonotypes with MiXCR, including quality filtering and error correction. Clonotype counts and gene usage diversity were analyzed with the tcR package in R. Raw mapping reads were checked after the RNA-seq reads had been mapped by STAR aligner version 2.5.3a onto the human GRCh37 genome. IR-seq fastq files were randomly downsampled with Seqtk 1.3 to test the effect of sequencing depth on detected clonotypes. The raw public reads went through TCRdb reprocessing: fastp at Q25, MiXCR clone calling, in-frame beta chains kept. Merged by CDR3 protein, the rows form single entries marked with the most common genes and DNA. It is TCRdb's table, rather than the study itself, that gives the V and J calls and clone size. The sample records about 40,000 distinct CDR3 sequences, roughly 13% of which are singletons. Of the sample, less than 35% falls within the top ten clones.

These data come from a study of read filtering for tumor transcriptome and immune sequencing (dated by TCRdb to about 2020). Turning to the overall study: The cohort had 17 male and 14 female patients with a mean age of around 69 years, ranging from about 47 to 90. Under revised international staging, roughly eight patients fell into R-ISS I, some 15 into R-ISS II and about seven into R-ISS III. After DNase treatment, whole-transcriptome libraries were prepared using the TruSeq RNA Access Library Prep Kit. TCR-region mapped reads per sample ranged from about 3.5 to 11 million with IR-seq versus only roughly 85 to 1,300 with RNA-seq. TCR repertoires obtained by targeted immune repertoire sequencing and by bulk whole-transcriptome sequencing performed on the same bone marrow samples were compared. As a main aim, a read-filtering strategy for immune repertoire data was addressed, with the specific question being whether clonotypes supported by a single read should be removed.

The V and J ends are trimmed by 3 bases and 7 bases, leaving 16 bases between them. Inclusive of the bounding cysteine and phenylalanine, the CDR3 is 16 residues long. Only the CDR3 portion is preserved as DNA: 48 bases, with reading frame beginning at the first base. Findings and caveats that apply to the study as a whole: Single-read clonotypes made up roughly four fifths of clonotypes but only approximately 3.5% of total reads in IR-seq, compared with roughly three quarters of clonotypes and 40% to 55% of reads in RNA-seq. Compared with RNA-seq, IR-seq captured clonotypes at much greater depth and more reliably, and a smaller IR-seq throughput was enough to identify most of the shared clonotypes. The sorted CD138-negative fraction was not purified T cells but a mixed bone marrow immune population. When single-read clonotypes were removed, the proportions of shared clonotypes in IR-seq and RNA-seq correlated more strongly.

The source is a donor aged 40 or older with multiple myeloma. The chain links TRBV12-3 or TRBV12-4 with TRBJ1-6; tentative D gene TRBD1, with 5 bases matching. Sequenced material: a population of CD138-negative cells sorted from bone marrow. Reading the label with the study, this specimen's cell subset or site is: bone marrow mononuclear cells depleted of CD138+ plasma/myeloma cells by negative magnetic selection. At the DNA level, the sequence is TGTGCCAGCAGTTTTTGGGGCGCCTCAAGGAATTCACCCCTCCACTTT. Its translation is CASSFWGASRNSPLHF.